Below are 2 T cell receptor beta chains sequenced from a single sample in a study of T cell responses to AZD1222 COVID-19 vaccine. This table comes from immunoSEQ multiplex PCR, and its TCRdb copy is limited to in-frame clones, with some not included. The sample includes approximately 100,000 clones, 85% of them seen just once. The specimen comprised peripheral blood, sampled 28 days after the second AZD1222 dose. These receptors all stem from an adult who received the AZD1222 COVID-19 vaccine.

This sequence joins TRBV6-2 or TRBV6-3 and TRBJ2-1, with 15 bases matching TRBD2. This CDR3 has 15 residues. V shed 2 bases and J 7 bases; nucleotides not matched to a gene: 0. Germline V gene lookup returns CDR1 MNHEY and CDR2 SVGEGT. Here the CDR3 reads CASSYGTSGRNEQFF. The CDR3 DNA follows: TGTGCCAGCAGTTACGGGACTAGCGGGAGGAATGAGCAGTTCTTC.

The chain employs TRBV28 and TRBJ2-1, with TRBD2 matching 8 bases. Losses at the gene ends were 2 bases for V and 0 bases for J; bases not matched to a gene: 6. This CDR3 is built from 17 residues. Per the germline V gene, CDR1 is MDHEN and CDR2 is SYDVKM. The CDR3 loop is CASSLASGLRSYNEQFF. DNA for the CDR3: TGTGCCAGCAGTTTAGCTAGCGGGCTTCGCTCCTACAATGAGCAGTTCTTC.